Below are 19 T cell receptor beta chains sequenced from a single sample in a study of T cell responses to AZD1222 COVID-19 vaccine. TCRdb's table, derived via immunoSEQ multiplex PCR, lists solely in-frame clones and lacks some. The table includes approximately 150,000 clones, roughly 90% detected once. This specimen consisted of peripheral blood, obtained 28 days after the second AZD1222 dose. These receptors originate from an adult who received the AZD1222 COVID-19 vaccine.

V is TRBV7-2 and J is TRBJ2-7; 7 nucleotides align to TRBD2. CDR1 and CDR2 from the germline V gene are SGHTA and FQGNSA. With 1 base clipped from V and 0 bases from J, the junction kept 6 bases outside the gene matches. The CDR3 has 16 residues. DNA for the CDR3: TGTGCCAGCAGCTTAGGTCGCGGGAGTCTCTCCTACGAGCAGTACTTC. Translated, it gives CASSLGRGSLSYEQYF.

The chain has TRBV3-1 (or the pseudogene TRBV3-2) and TRBJ1-1; 7 nucleotides align to TRBD1. The germline V gene has CDR1 LGHDT and CDR2 YNNKEL (reference sequence). V trimming: 4 bases; J trimming: 5 bases; junction bases outside the gene matches: 7. This CDR3 comprises 14 residues. The CDR3 nucleotides read TGTGCCAGCAGCCTCGAGGGGGCAGGGACTGAAGCTTTCTTT. Protein sequence: CASSLEGAGTEAFF.

Remarks on this clone: This sample includes further DNA sequences coding for the same CDR3. The chain recombines TRBV27 with TRBJ2-7; the match to TRBD2 covers 12 bases. Germline values: CDR1 MNHEY, CDR2 SMNVEV (reference sequence). With 5 bases clipped from V and 6 bases from J, the junction kept 8 bases outside the gene matches. The CDR3 extends over 15 amino acids. CDR3: CASSLRTSGMGEQYF. In DNA form, the CDR3 reads TGTGCCAGCAGTCTGCGGACTAGCGGGATGGGCGAGCAGTACTTC.

This CDR3 is CASSQVGAGSSYEQYF. The CDR3 bases are TGCGCCAGCAGCCAAGTTGGCGCGGGGAGCTCCTACGAGCAGTACTTC. V gene TRBV4-1 combines with J gene TRBJ2-7; D possibly corresponds to TRBD2 (6 bases). The CDR3 consists of 16 residues. Trimming stripped 1 base from V and 0 bases from J, with 13 bases between. Germline CDR1 MGHRA, CDR2 YSYEKL.

This chain joins TRBV5-1 and TRBJ1-2, with D tentatively TRBD1 (6 bases). The germline CDR1 and CDR2 sequences are SGHRS and YFSETQ. This CDR3 contains 14 residues. Between the trimmed V and J ends, which lost 4 bases and 4 bases, there was a span of 14 bases. Here the CDR3 DNA reads TGCGCCAGCAGCCTTCAACAGGGAGGCTATGGCTACACCTTC. Translating it yields CASSLQQGGYGYTF.

This clone has a handful of counts. The rearrangement uses TRBV7-9 and TRBJ1-2; D perhaps matches TRBD1 (5 bases). Germline loops: CDR1 SEHNR, CDR2 FQNEAQ (reference sequence). The CDR3 runs 13 residues. V was pared by 4 bases and J by 6 bases, with 12 bases between. The CDR3, as DNA: TGTGCCAGCAGCTACCCTGTGGGGCATGGCTACACCTTC. Protein sequence: CASSYPVGHGYTF.

The V and J genes are TRBV5-6 and TRBJ1-4; unclear D gene. Germline V gives CDR1 SGHDT, CDR2 YYEEEE. V was cut by 1 base and J by 4 bases, with 8 bases left in between. The CDR3 spans 14 residues. CDR3 sequence: CASSLKERNEKLFF. CDR3 sequence (DNA): TGTGCCAGCAGCTTGAAGGAGCGTAATGAAAAACTGTTTTTT.

This CDR3 is CASSTPDGLGYTF. In DNA, the CDR3 is TGTGCCAGTAGTACACCGGACGGCCTCGGCTACACCTTC. This chain uses TRBV19 with TRBJ1-2; D remains unclear. The CDR3 is 13 residues long. Germline V gene data show CDR1 as LNHDA and CDR2 as SQIVND (reference sequence). V was trimmed by 4 bases and J by 8 bases, leaving 14 bases between them.

The chain carries TRBV6-5 and TRBJ1-4, with a tentative D call TRBD1 (6 bases). The CDR3 runs to 14 residues. Germline values: CDR1 MNHEY, CDR2 SVGAGI. Between the trimmed V and J ends, which lost 7 bases and 4 bases, there was a span of 13 bases. The CDR3 nucleotides are TGTGCCAGCAAGCCGGGACACAATAATGAAAAACTGTTTTTT. This encodes CASKPGHNNEKLFF.

The V call is TRBV29-1, the J call TRBJ2-6; no reliable D call. Germline assignment: CDR1 SQVTM and CDR2 ANQGSEA. The CDR3 is made up of 15 amino acids. The V end was cut by 4 bases, the J end by 2 bases, with 12 bases between. The CDR3 nucleotides are TGCAGCGTTGTCCCAGGCCGCCCTGGGGCCAACGTCCTGACTTTC. Its translation is CSVVPGRPGANVLTF.

The V and J genes are TRBV7-2 and TRBJ2-2, with 8 bases that match TRBD1. V was pared by 2 bases and J by 5 bases, with 4 bases of the junction left unmatched. Germline V gene data show CDR1 as SGHTA and CDR2 as FQGNSA. CDR3 size: 15 residues. CDR3 sequence (DNA): TGTGCCAGCAGCTTATTCAGGGGGCGAACCGGGGAGCTGTTTTTT. It is translated as CASSLFRGRTGELFF. The variable domain in full, with the rest retrieved from reference TRBV7-2 and TRBJ2-2, is GAGVSQSPSNKVTEKGKDVELRCDPISGHTALYWYRQSLGQGLEFLIYFQGNSAPDKSGLPSDRFSAERTGGSVSTLTIQRTQQEDSAVYLCASSLFRGRTGELFFGEGSRLTVL.

In this sample, this clone turned up once. The chain combines TRBV27 with TRBJ1-3; possibly TRBD1 for D (6 bases). Germline V gives CDR1 MNHEY, CDR2 SMNVEV (reference sequence). CDR3 size: 14 residues. Trimming stripped 9 bases from V and 5 bases from J, with 17 bases between. For the CDR3, the DNA is TGTGCCAGTCAACAGGGCCCCGGTAGAAACACCATATATTTT. It is translated as CASQQGPGRNTIYF.

V is TRBV4-1 and J is TRBJ2-7; TRBD2 matches 12 bases. Germline-derived CDR1 and CDR2 are MGHRA and YSYEKL. The J segment lost 0 bases and the V segment lost 4 bases, leaving 7 bases of the junction unmatched. CDR3 length equals 17 residues. DNA for the CDR3: TGCGCCAGCAGCCTGGGACTAGCGGGCTTGAGCTCCTACGAGCAGTACTTC. Protein: CASSLGLAGLSSYEQYF.

The V gene is TRBV29-1, the J gene TRBJ1-1, with D perhaps matching TRBD1 (5 bases). This CDR3 is built from 12 residues. V lost 7 bases and J 0 bases, leaving 9 bases between the germline ends. The germline V gene has CDR1 SQVTM and CDR2 ANQGSEA. The CDR3 DNA follows: TGCAGCGGAATACAGGTGAACACTGAAGCTTTCTTT. Residues: CSGIQVNTEAFF. Complete variable domain (other parts from reference TRBV29-1 and TRBJ1-1): SAVISQKPSRDICQRGTSLTIQCQVDSQVTMMFWYRQQPGQSLTLIATANQGSEATYESGFVIDKFPISRPNLTFSTLTVSNMSPEDSSIYLCSGIQVNTEAFFGQGTRLTVV.

In this sample, this clone turned up once. This sequence joins TRBV11-2 and TRBJ2-2; the D is unclear. This CDR3 contains 12 residues. V lost 0 bases to trimming and J lost 7 bases, with 3 bases between them. Germline lookup yields CDR1 SGHAT and CDR2 FQNNGV. CDR3 sequence reads: CASSLEVGELFF. In nucleotides, the CDR3 is TGTGCCAGCAGCTTAGAGGTCGGGGAGCTGTTTTTT.

The chain couples TRBV11-3 to TRBJ2-5; 10 nucleotides agree with TRBD2. Germline V gene data show CDR1 as SGHNT and CDR2 as YENEEA. The V segment lost 5 bases and the J segment 4 bases; nucleotides outside the gene matches: 16. The CDR3 has 18 residues. DNA of the CDR3: TGTGCCAGCAGCCCACGGAGGGCTAGCGGGAGTTCCGGAGAGACCCAGTACTTC. It translates to CASSPRRASGSSGETQYF.

The chain is built from TRBV4-3 and TRBJ1-4; D is unclear. Trimming pared 0 bases from V and 0 bases from J, leaving 8 bases between. The CDR3 has 16 amino acids. Germline V gene sequence: CDR1 LGHNA, CDR2 YSLEER. This CDR3 is CASSQDQGSTNEKLFF. CDR3 DNA: TGCGCCAGCAGCCAAGATCAAGGATCAACTAATGAAAAACTGTTTTTT.

This clone showed up just a few times. The rearrangement joins TRBV24-1 to TRBJ1-3; D unresolved. Germline-derived CDR1 and CDR2 are KGHDR and SFDVKD. The CDR3 sequence is 15 residues long. The V end was cut by 3 bases, the J end by 0 bases, with 8 bases between. The CDR3 protein is CATSDPGSSGNTIYF. The CDR3 DNA is TGTGCCACCAGTGATCCGGGATCCTCTGGAAACACCATATATTTT.

The rearrangement joins TRBV15 to TRBJ2-5; D may be TRBD1 or TRBD2 (6 bases each). V lost 1 base and J lost 3, with 12 bases in between. In germline, CDR1 is LNHNV, CDR2 YYDKDF (reference sequence). The CDR3 sequence is 15 residues long. The CDR3 DNA is TGTGCCACCAGCAGAGGCCGGGGGCGAGAAGAGACCCAGTACTTC. Encoded protein: CATSRGRGREETQYF.